The 23 T cell receptor beta chains below come from one sample, sequenced in a study of cytomegalovirus exposure and HLA in healthy donors. Profiled with immunoSEQ multiplex PCR; TCRdb holds only in-frame clones, not every one. Of roughly 220,000 clones in the sample, 75% to 90% were seen once. Sequencing input: PBMCs. The receptors were gathered from a woman aged 25-40 years in good health and CMV-seropositive.

The chain joins TRBV7-6 to TRBJ1-2; D is unclear. The V end was cut by 3 bases, the J end by 4 bases, with 9 bases between. Per germline, CDR1 SGHVS and CDR2 FNYEAQ. The CDR3 runs 13 residues. CDR3: CASSFSAGYGYTF. CDR3 nucleotides: TGTGCCAGCAGCTTCTCGGCCGGCTATGGCTACACCTTC.

The rearrangement joins TRBV9 to TRBJ1-5; TRBD1 is a possible D gene (6 bases). Germline CDR1 SGDLS, CDR2 YYNGEE. The CDR3 spans 17 residues. V lost 0 bases to trimming and J lost 4 bases, with 17 bases between them. CDR3 region: CASSVVRRAGENQPQHF. The CDR3 coding sequence is TGTGCCAGCAGCGTAGTTCGTAGGGCAGGGGAAAATCAGCCCCAGCATTTT.

The chain employs TRBV2 and TRBJ1-1, with D perhaps matching TRBD1 (6 bases). Trimming cost V 2 bases and J 3 bases, with 10 bases left between them. This CDR3 has 14 amino acids. Germline assignment: CDR1 SNHLY and CDR2 FYNNEI. In DNA form, the CDR3 reads TGTGCCAGCAGTGAACCGCCAGGGGACACTGAAGCTTTCTTT. Its protein product is CASSEPPGDTEAFF.

The chain carries TRBV5-1 and TRBJ2-5; D possibly uses TRBD1 or TRBD2 (7 bases each). CDR1 and CDR2 from the germline V gene are SGHRS and YFSETQ. The ends were cut back, 2 bases at V and 1 base at J, with 24 bases in the middle. The CDR3 is 19 residues long. Here the CDR3 DNA reads TGCGCCAGCAGCTTAGATGCGTCAGGGAGGGGGCTATTCCAAGAGACCCAGTACTTC. Residues: CASSLDASGRGLFQETQYF.

The rearrangement links TRBV20-1 to TRBJ1-3; D not resolved. Germline CDR1 reads DFQATT; CDR2 reads SNEGSKA (reference sequence). V lost 3 bases and J lost 3, with 3 bases in between. The CDR3 has 11 amino acids. In DNA, the CDR3 is TGCAGTGCTAGCATTGGAAACACCATATATTTT. Protein product: CSASIGNTIYF.

On this clone itself: Distinct nucleotide sequences in the sample also encode this CDR3. The CDR3 bases are TGTGCCAGCAGCTTAGGTTACGGCACTGAAGCTTTCTTT. It encodes CASSLGYGTEAFF. This chain joins TRBV11-3 and TRBJ1-1; no clear D gene. Per germline, CDR1 SGHNT and CDR2 YENEEA. This CDR3 region has 13 residues. The V end was cut by 1 base, the J end by 4 bases, with 7 bases between.

The chain combines TRBV4-1 with TRBJ2-2; the match to TRBD1 covers 8 bases. Germline CDR1 reads MGHRA; CDR2 reads YSYEKL. The junction had 5 bases not matched to a gene; V was cut back by 4 bases and J by 4 bases. The length of the CDR3 is 15 residues. The CDR3, as DNA: TGCGCCAGCAGCCGAGGACAGGGCTTCACCGGGGAGCTGTTTTTT. Translation: CASSRGQGFTGELFF.

The CDR3 sequence is CASSPYQQGRYGYTF. CDR3 bases: TGTGCCAGCAGCCCGTACCAACAGGGAAGATATGGCTACACCTTC. The chain recombines TRBV6-5 with TRBJ1-2; possible D gene TRBD1, 6 bases. The CDR3 length is 15 residues. Germline V gene sequence: CDR1 MNHEY, CDR2 SVGAGI. The V gene lost 6 bases and the J gene lost 5 bases, with 19 bases spanning the gap.

The chain has TRBV7-2 and TRBJ1-5, with D maybe TRBD1 (5 bases). There are 15 residues in the CDR3. From germline, CDR1 is SGHTA and CDR2 FQGNSA. The V gene lost 1 base and the J gene lost 5 bases, with 12 bases spanning the gap. The CDR3: CASSLVAGNHQPQHF. The CDR3 region has the DNA TGTGCCAGCAGCTTAGTGGCAGGGAATCATCAGCCCCAGCATTTT.

V usage is TRBV9 and J usage is TRBJ2-7, with TRBD1 identical over 7 bases. J lost 3 bases, V lost 5 bases, and 8 bases had no gene match. The CDR3 has 14 residues. Germline V gene lookup returns CDR1 SGDLS and CDR2 YYNGEE. The CDR3 coding sequence is TGTGCCAGCAGTAACTCTTACAGGGGCTACGAGCAGTACTTC. Protein sequence: CASSNSYRGYEQYF.

J is TRBJ2-7 and V is TRBV28; no clear D gene. With 4 bases removed from V and 4 bases from J, the gap between germline ends came to 8 bases. The length of the CDR3 is 12 residues. Germline V gene sequence: CDR1 MDHEN, CDR2 SYDVKM. CDR3 in DNA: TGTGCCAGCAGTTCCGGGCAATACGAGCAGTACTTC. Its protein product is CASSSGQYEQYF.

The J gene is TRBJ2-7, the V gene TRBV13; D remains unclear. This CDR3 comprises 12 residues. Trimming took 3 bases from V and 1 from J, leaving 4 bases between them. The germline V gene encodes CDR1 PRHDT and CDR2 FYEKMQ (reference sequence). CDR3 loop: CASSLGSYEQYF. CDR3 in DNA: TGTGCCAGCAGCTTGGGATCCTACGAGCAGTACTTC. Looking up the rest from reference TRBV13 and TRBJ2-7 gives the full variable domain: AAGVIQSPRHLIKEKRETATLKCYPIPRHDTVYWYQQGPGQDPQFLISFYEKMQSDKGSIPDRFSAQQFSDYHSELNMSSLELGDSALYFCASSLGSYEQYFGPGTRLTVT.

J is TRBJ2-2 and V is TRBV6-5, with D perhaps being TRBD1 or TRBD2 (5 bases each). This CDR3 spans 15 amino acids. V lost 5 bases and J 1 base, leaving 11 bases between the germline ends. Germline values: CDR1 MNHEY, CDR2 SVGAGI. CDR3 sequence (DNA): TGTGCCAGCAGTCAGGGAGACGTGAACACCGGGGAGCTGTTTTTT. This codes for CASSQGDVNTGELFF.

The rearrangement joins TRBV9 to TRBJ1-2, with TRBD1 as a possible D gene (5 bases). V lost 0 bases and J lost 4, with 10 bases in between. The CDR3 contains 14 residues. CDR1 is SGDLS, CDR2 YYNGEE, per germline. The CDR3 DNA reads TGTGCCAGCAGCGTAGCGTCAGGGCCCTATGGCTACACCTTC. Translating gives CASSVASGPYGYTF.

This chain uses TRBV2 with TRBJ1-2; D call uncertain. This CDR3 region has 15 residues. Germline CDR1 and CDR2: SNHLY and FYNNEI. V was trimmed by 6 bases and J by 0 bases, leaving 14 bases between them. The CDR3 sequence: CASRIDRLSNYGYTF. In DNA, the CDR3 is TGTGCCAGCAGGATAGACCGTCTGTCTAACTATGGCTACACCTTC.

This clone was detected once. CDR3 protein: CASTIPDCESPSYEQYF. The CDR3 DNA reads as TGTGCCAGCACCATCCCGGACTGCGAGTCGCCTTCCTACGAGCAGTACTTC. The chain recombines TRBV25-1 with TRBJ2-7; possible D gene TRBD2, 5 bases. The germline V gene has CDR1 MGHDK and CDR2 SYGVNS. Trimming took 7 bases from V and 1 from J, leaving 23 bases between them. The CDR3 covers 17 residues.

The gene calls are TRBV2 and TRBJ2-5; 10 nucleotides agree with TRBD1. The CDR3 is 14 amino acids. J was trimmed by 5 bases and V by 5 bases; bases with no gene match: 5. The V gene's germline CDR1 is SNHLY and CDR2 FYNNEI. CDR3 DNA sequence: TGTGCCAGCAGTAGACAGGGGGCGAGGGAGACCCAGTACTTC. Its translation is CASSRQGARETQYF. The variable domain in full, completed from reference TRBV2 and TRBJ2-5, reads EPEVTQTPSHQVTQMGQEVILRCVPISNHLYFYWYRQILGQKVEFLVSFYNNEISEKSEIFDDQFSVERPDGSNFTLKIRSTKLEDSAMYFCASSRQGARETQYFGPGTRLLVL.

This chain uses TRBV5-1 with TRBJ2-6; tentatively, D is TRBD1 (6 bases). The CDR3 consists of 15 residues. Between the trimmed V and J ends, which lost 3 bases and 1 base, there was a span of 8 bases. The germline V gene has CDR1 SGHRS and CDR2 YFSETQ. CDR3 sequence: CASSSGQSGANVLTF. The CDR3 region has the DNA TGCGCCAGCAGCTCAGGACAGTCTGGGGCCAACGTCCTGACTTTC.

The chain couples TRBV6-1 to TRBJ2-1; weak D call: TRBD2 (5 bases). Deletions cut 7 bases from V and 7 bases from J, with 20 bases between. CDR1 is MNHNS, CDR2 SASEGT, per germline. The length of the CDR3 is 15 residues. This CDR3 is CASTPSWERFNEQFF. Written as DNA, the CDR3 is TGTGCCAGCACCCCCTCATGGGAGCGATTTAATGAGCAGTTCTTC.

The chain uses TRBV19 and TRBJ2-7; D unclear. Germline CDR1 and CDR2: LNHDA and SQIVND (reference sequence). This CDR3 spans 15 amino acids. Deletions cut 1 base from V and 2 bases from J, with 12 bases between. The CDR3 sequence is CASSIGRQYPYEQYF. DNA for the CDR3: TGTGCCAGTAGTATAGGACGGCAGTACCCCTACGAGCAGTACTTC.

The genes are TRBV5-6 and TRBJ2-2; D is undetermined. Germline V gene sequence: CDR1 SGHDT, CDR2 YYEEEE. This CDR3 region has 12 residues. Trimming stripped 2 bases from V and 7 bases from J, with 6 bases between. This CDR3 is CASSFASGELFF. The CDR3 DNA follows: TGTGCCAGCAGCTTTGCCAGCGGGGAGCTGTTTTTT.

The J gene is TRBJ1-1, the V gene TRBV29-1; 7 bases are shared with TRBD1. CDR1 SQVTM and CDR2 ANQGSEA come from the germline V gene. The V gene end was trimmed by 5 bases and the J gene end by 11 bases; junction bases not matched to a gene: 14. This CDR3 spans 13 amino acids. CDR3 sequence reads: CSVPLQGVEMAFF. DNA for the CDR3: TGCAGCGTTCCACTGCAGGGGGTCGAGATGGCTTTCTTT.

This chain joins TRBV9 and TRBJ1-1, with D tentatively TRBD1 (5 bases). V lost 0 bases to trimming and J lost 4 bases, with 13 bases between them. The CDR3 has 15 amino acids. The germline V gene has CDR1 SGDLS and CDR2 YYNGEE. CDR3 DNA sequence: TGTGCCAGCAGCGTAGGAGGGACCGGGGGCACTGAAGCTTTCTTT. Its translation: CASSVGGTGGTEAFF.